These 5 T cell receptor beta chains came from one sample sequenced in a study of blood T cell repertoires in COVID-19. The method was immunoSEQ multiplex PCR; TCRdb's version includes in-frame clones alone and lacks a portion of them. The table has over 50,000 clones, over 75% seen once; the top ten hold roughly a tenth. Sample: peripheral blood. Every receptor here comes from a human donor in a cohort sampled during active COVID-19.

This clone has a handful of counts. This chain joins TRBV4-2 and TRBJ1-5, with 7 bases lining up with TRBD1. Germline V gene sequence: CDR1 LGHNA, CDR2 YNFKEQ. V was pared by 2 bases and J by 1 base, with 5 bases of the junction left unmatched. This CDR3 spans 16 amino acids. CDR3 loop: CASSQRQGGSNQPQHF. For the CDR3, the DNA is TGTGCCAGCAGCCAAAGACAGGGTGGGAGCAATCAGCCCCAGCATTTT.

This chain uses TRBV2 with TRBJ2-7; no definite D call. The CDR3 spans 14 residues. The V and J ends lost 3 bases and 0 bases respectively, with 9 bases between them. In germline, CDR1 is SNHLY, CDR2 FYNNEI. In DNA form, the CDR3 reads TGTGCCAGCAGTGAGGGCAGGTCCTCCTACGAGCAGTACTTC. Protein sequence: CASSEGRSSYEQYF.

The rearrangement uses TRBV29-1 and TRBJ2-7; 7 nucleotides agree with TRBD2. CDR1 and CDR2 (germline): SQVTM, ANQGSEA. CDR3 length equals 13 residues. J lost 3 bases, V lost 6 bases, and 8 bases had no gene match. The CDR3 DNA sequence: TGCAGCGTCGGGGCTAGCGGAAACTACGAGCAGTACTTC. It translates to CSVGASGNYEQYF.

The chain couples TRBV6-4 to TRBJ1-1; D call uncertain. The CDR3 totals 16 residues. Trimming took 0 bases from V and 4 from J, leaving 15 bases between them. Germline values: CDR1 MRHNA, CDR2 SNTAGT. CDR3 loop: CASSDSHTRSGTEAFF. Here the CDR3 DNA reads TGTGCCAGCAGTGACTCACACACCCGGTCGGGCACTGAAGCTTTCTTT.

The rearrangement links TRBV11-3 to TRBJ1-1; the D is unclear. Per the germline V gene, CDR1 is SGHNT and CDR2 is YENEEA. The V end was cut by 4 bases, the J end by 0 bases, with 6 bases between. There are 13 residues in the CDR3. As DNA, the CDR3 is TGTGCCAGCAGCTCCAGTTTGAACACTGAAGCTTTCTTT. This translates into CASSSSLNTEAFF.